The 32 T cell receptor beta chains in this list originate from one sample, sequenced in a study of blood T cell repertoires in COVID-19. The assay was immunoSEQ multiplex PCR, and TCRdb's table has in-frame clones only and misses some. The sample carries 250,000 to 350,000 clones, 90% recorded once. The sample comprised PBMCs or T cells enriched from blood (not recorded which). Source of these receptors: a man aged 60 to 75 who had recovered from COVID-19.

Only one count was recorded for this clone. The rearrangement links TRBV5-1 to TRBJ1-1; TRBD1 aligns across 8 bases. The germline CDR1 and CDR2 sequences are SGHRS and YFSETQ. Trimming cost V 2 bases and J 5 bases; bases outside gene matches: 5. The CDR3 is 14 residues long. The CDR3 region has the DNA TGCGCCAGCAGCTTAAACAGGGGGAGTACTGAAGCTTTCTTT. It encodes CASSLNRGSTEAFF.

V gene TRBV7-4 combines with J gene TRBJ2-7; 7 bases are a match to TRBD1. There are 15 residues in the CDR3. Germline trimming cut 5 bases from V and 0 bases from J; bases unmatched to any gene: 7. The germline gives CDR1 SGHVT, CDR2 SQSDAQ. The CDR3: CASSVRDSLSYEQYF. CDR3 sequence (DNA): TGTGCCAGCAGCGTCCGGGACAGCCTCTCCTACGAGCAGTACTTC.

The chain is built from TRBV5-1 and TRBJ1-1; D remains ambiguous. Germline V CDR1 and CDR2: SGHRS, YFSETQ. V was shortened by 3 bases and J by 1 base, with 13 bases between the two germline ends. CDR3 length equals 15 residues. This CDR3 is CASSYTRQANTEAFF. The CDR3 DNA follows: TGCGCCAGCAGCTACACGCGACAAGCGAACACTGAAGCTTTCTTT.

The DNA for the CDR3 is TGTGCCAGCAGCCGAGGGAGCTCTGGGGCCAACGTCCTGACTTTC. Translation: CASSRGSSGANVLTF. The rearrangement uses TRBV7-6 and TRBJ2-6; a possible D gene is TRBD2 (5 bases). The CDR3 length is 15 residues. Trimming removed 5 bases from V and 0 bases from J, with 8 bases in between. Germline values: CDR1 SGHVS, CDR2 FNYEAQ.

J is TRBJ1-5 and V is TRBV6-2 or TRBV6-3; perhaps TRBD1 as D (5 bases). CDR3 length: 13 residues. The V end lost 4 bases, the J end lost 8 bases, and 12 bases lay between the germline ends. Germline values: CDR1 MNHEY, CDR2 SVGEGT. CDR3: CASSLIRAEPQHF. The CDR3, as DNA: TGTGCCAGCAGTTTAATCAGGGCTGAGCCCCAGCATTTT.

The V and J genes are TRBV5-8 and TRBJ2-5; 7 positions match TRBD1. The CDR3 is 14 amino acids. The trim removed 4 bases at V and 0 bases at J, leaving 3 bases unmatched. The germline V gene encodes CDR1 SGHTS and CDR2 YDEGEE. CDR3 residues: CASSPTGNQETQYF. The CDR3 DNA sequence: TGTGCCAGCAGCCCGACAGGGAACCAAGAGACCCAGTACTTC.

J is TRBJ2-6 and V is TRBV18; D might be TRBD1 (6 bases). The V gene lost 8 bases and the J gene lost 0 bases, with 11 bases spanning the gap. The germline gives CDR1 KGHSH, CDR2 LQKENI. The CDR3 has 15 residues. The CDR3 DNA is TGTGCCAGCACAACAGGGTACTCTGGGGCCAACGTCCTGACTTTC. The encoded protein is CASTTGYSGANVLTF.

A few counts support this clone. V is TRBV14 and J is TRBJ2-1; D not resolved. Germline CDR1 and CDR2: SGHDN and FVKESK. Deletions cut 4 bases from V and 0 bases from J, with 10 bases between. The CDR3 contains 15 residues. DNA of the CDR3: TGTGCCAGCAGCCCCGACATGAGCTCCTACAATGAGCAGTTCTTC. Encoded protein: CASSPDMSSYNEQFF.

V and J are TRBV10-3 and TRBJ2-7, with D uncertain. Trimming removed 8 bases at V and 7 bases at J, with 12 bases between. The CDR3 covers 11 residues. Looked up from germline, CDR1 is ENHRY and CDR2 is SYGVKD. The CDR3 sequence: CAIAAGSEQYF. For the CDR3, the DNA is TGTGCCATCGCGGCTGGGTCAGAGCAGTACTTC.

The chain is built from TRBV25-1 and TRBJ1-6; 9 bases line up with TRBD1. V dropped 3 bases and J dropped 1; count of bases not matched to a gene: 4. CDR1 MGHDK and CDR2 SYGVNS come from the germline V gene. The CDR3 spans 17 residues. The CDR3 loop reads CASSDQDRGSYNSPLHF. CDR3 nucleotides: TGTGCCAGCAGTGATCAGGACAGGGGATCCTATAATTCACCCCTCCACTTT.

The chain couples TRBV7-9 to TRBJ1-3; D is perhaps TRBD1 (5 bases). V was clipped by 1 base and J by 0 bases, with 10 bases between them. Looked up from germline, CDR1 is SEHNR and CDR2 is FQNEAQ (reference sequence). The CDR3 has 16 residues. CDR3 DNA sequence: TGTGCCAGCAGCTTAGGGGCAGGGTCCTCTGGAAACACCATATATTTT. It yields the protein CASSLGAGSSGNTIYF. Combining the CDR3 with reference TRBV7-9 and TRBJ1-3 gives the whole variable domain DTGVSQNPRHKITKRGQNVTFRCDPISEHNRLYWYRQTLGQGPEFLTYFQNEAQLEKSRLLSDRFSAERPKGSFSTLEIQRTEQGDSAMYLCASSLGAGSSGNTIYFGEGSWLTVV.

The genes are TRBV29-1 and TRBJ1-5; the D gene is possibly TRBD1 (6 bases). The CDR3 contains 14 residues. Trimming stripped 6 bases from V and 1 base from J, with 13 bases between. CDR1 and CDR2 (germline): SQVTM, ANQGSEA. The CDR3 DNA reads as TGCAGCGTGGGAGGGGGGGCAAGCAATCAGCCCCAGCATTTT. It translates to CSVGGGASNQPQHF.

This chain links TRBV5-1 with TRBJ2-5; maybe TRBD2 (6 bases). The CDR3 has 15 amino acids. The germline V gene encodes CDR1 SGHRS and CDR2 YFSETQ. Trimming pared 3 bases from V and 0 bases from J, leaving 12 bases between. The CDR3 is CASSSDSGYQETQYF. CDR3 bases: TGCGCCAGCAGCTCAGATAGCGGATACCAAGAGACCCAGTACTTC.

The chain has TRBV29-1 and TRBJ1-5, with D unresolved. The CDR3 has 10 residues. CDR1 is SQVTM, CDR2 ANQGSEA, per germline. As DNA, the CDR3 is TGCACCCCGCCGGGTCAGCCCCAGCATTTT. Its translation is CTPPGQPQHF.

The chain employs TRBV5-4 and TRBJ1-2; 8 nucleotides match TRBD1. The CDR3 runs to 14 residues. Germline V CDR1 and CDR2: SGHNT, YYREEE (reference sequence). V gave up 4 bases and J gave up 6 bases; unmatched junction bases: 8. The CDR3 is CASSIPGGANGYTF. For the CDR3, the DNA is TGTGCCAGCAGCATCCCAGGGGGCGCGAATGGCTACACCTTC. Drawing the rest from reference TRBV5-4 and TRBJ1-2, the complete variable domain is ETGVTQSPTHLIKTRGQQVTLRCSSQSGHNTVSWYQQALGQGPQFIFQYYREEENGRGNFPPRFSGLQFPNYSSELNVNALELDDSALYLCASSIPGGANGYTFGSGTRLTVV.

This chain uses TRBV4-2 with TRBJ1-4; D is unresolved. This CDR3 is built from 14 residues. Germline V gives CDR1 LGHNA, CDR2 YNFKEQ. Trimming removed 0 bases at V and 5 bases at J, with 7 bases between. The CDR3 region has the DNA TGTGCCAGCAGCCAAGACAGAACGAATGAAAAACTGTTTTTT. This translates into CASSQDRTNEKLFF.

The V gene is TRBV6-4, the J gene TRBJ1-2, with D possibly being TRBD1 (6 bases). The CDR3 is 16 residues long. V lost 2 bases and J 2 bases, leaving 15 bases between the germline ends. From germline, CDR1 is MRHNA and CDR2 SNTAGT. The CDR3 bases are TGTGCCAGCAGTGACAGACAGGAGACCGGAAACTATGGCTACACCTTC. It codes for CASSDRQETGNYGYTF.

V and J are TRBV5-6 and TRBJ1-1; a possible D gene is TRBD1 (6 bases). V shed 3 bases and J shed 0 bases, with 15 bases lying between them. The CDR3 covers 16 residues. Per germline, CDR1 SGHDT and CDR2 YYEEEE. CDR3 DNA sequence: TGTGCCAGCAGCTCGGGACACTCGAGGATGAACACTGAAGCTTTCTTT. As protein: CASSSGHSRMNTEAFF.

This chain uses TRBV30 with TRBJ1-5; D is unresolved. The CDR3 sequence is 12 residues long. Per the germline V gene, CDR1 is GTSNPN and CDR2 is SVGIG (reference sequence). V lost 4 bases, J lost 7 bases, and 11 bases lay in between. CDR3 in amino acids: CAWKEGRQPQHF. The CDR3 DNA reads as TGTGCCTGGAAGGAGGGCAGGCAGCCCCAGCATTTT.

The CDR3 sequence: CASIRARGRFPNTEAFF. The CDR3 DNA is TGTGCCAGCATCCGAGCCAGGGGGAGGTTCCCGAACACTGAAGCTTTCTTT. The chain employs TRBV2 and TRBJ1-1; 7 bases map to TRBD1. This CDR3 region has 17 residues. The V gene end was trimmed by 7 bases and the J gene end by 1 base; junction bases not matched to a gene: 15. The germline CDR1 and CDR2 sequences are SNHLY and FYNNEI.

The rearrangement links TRBV20-1 to TRBJ1-5, with D tentatively TRBD1 (6 bases). Per the germline V gene, CDR1 is DFQATT and CDR2 is SNEGSKA (reference sequence). Trimming shortened V by 3 bases and J by 3 bases, and 12 bases separated the two germline ends. There are 14 residues in the CDR3. The CDR3 reads CSASRQAYNQPQHF. CDR3 coding DNA: TGCAGTGCTAGTAGACAGGCCTACAATCAGCCCCAGCATTTT.

This sequence joins TRBV5-1 and TRBJ2-5, with unresolved D. The CDR3 loop spans 12 amino acids. V lost 5 bases to trimming and J lost 3 bases, with 8 bases between them. The germline CDR1 and CDR2 sequences are SGHRS and YFSETQ. In DNA, the CDR3 is TGCGCCAGCAGGGGCCCCGAAGAGACCCAGTACTTC. It yields the protein CASRGPEETQYF.

CDR3 protein: CASSTRGQGSNYGYTF. Here the CDR3 DNA reads TGTGCCAGCAGCACTAGGGGACAGGGGTCCAACTATGGCTACACCTTC. The V gene is TRBV7-8, the J gene TRBJ1-2, with TRBD1 identical over 10 bases. Germline V gives CDR1 SGHVS, CDR2 FQNEAQ. The CDR3 has 16 residues. V was pared by 5 bases and J by 2 bases, with 8 bases of the junction left unmatched. The whole variable domain, filled in from reference TRBV7-8 and TRBJ1-2, reads GAGVSQSPRYKVAKRGQDVALRCDPISGHVSLFWYQQALGQGPEFLTYFQNEAQLDKSGLPSDRFFAERPEGSVSTLKIQRTQQEDSAVYLCASSTRGQGSNYGYTFGSGTRLTVV.

The chain carries TRBV6-1 and TRBJ2-7, with D unresolved. V dropped 0 bases and J dropped 6 bases, with 9 bases sitting between them. Germline assignment: CDR1 MNHNS and CDR2 SASEGT. The CDR3 length is 13 residues. CDR3 in amino acids: CASSEARRSEQYF. The CDR3 nucleotides are TGTGCCAGCAGTGAAGCCCGTCGTAGCGAGCAGTACTTC.

V gene TRBV6-4 combines with J gene TRBJ1-2, with a tentative D call TRBD1 (5 bases). Trimming left V 4 bases short and J 2 bases short, with 8 bases between. CDR1 is MRHNA and CDR2 is SNTAGT in the germline V gene. This CDR3 contains 13 residues. The CDR3 bases are TGTGCCAGCAGTGGCCAGGGCAACTATGGCTACACCTTC. Its protein is CASSGQGNYGYTF.

The chain combines TRBV7-2 with TRBJ1-4; D gene unclear. Trimming removed 2 bases from V and 4 bases from J, with 8 bases in between. The CDR3 totals 14 residues. The germline V gene encodes CDR1 SGHTA and CDR2 FQGNSA. DNA for the CDR3: TGTGCCAGCAGCTTACTCGGGGTTAATGAAAAACTGTTTTTT. It yields the protein CASSLLGVNEKLFF.

Here the CDR3 reads CASSQFAGGSGEQYF. Written as DNA, the CDR3 is TGTGCCAGCAGCCAATTTGCGGGGGGCTCTGGAGAGCAGTACTTC. The rearrangement joins TRBV3-1 (or the pseudogene TRBV3-2) to TRBJ2-7; TRBD2 agrees at 8 bases. Per the germline V gene, CDR1 is LGHDT and CDR2 is YNNKEL (reference sequence). This CDR3 region has 15 residues. V shed 2 bases and J 7 bases; nucleotides not matched to a gene: 10.

The chain couples TRBV19 to TRBJ1-4; unclear D gene. V was trimmed by 3 bases and J by 8 bases, leaving 13 bases between them. Germline V gene sequence: CDR1 LNHDA, CDR2 SQIVND (reference sequence). The CDR3 covers 14 residues. Here the CDR3 DNA reads TGTGCCAGTAGTATCCGGGGTATCGGAGAAAAACTGTTTTTT. Translating gives CASSIRGIGEKLFF.

J is TRBJ2-2 and V is TRBV3-1 (or the pseudogene TRBV3-2), with 9 positions matching TRBD2. The CDR3 is 17 amino acids. V lost 0 bases and J lost 6; bases outside the gene matches: 8. The germline V gene encodes CDR1 LGHDT and CDR2 YNNKEL (reference sequence). The CDR3 DNA sequence: TGTGCCAGCAGCCAAGATGCGCAGCGGGAGGTACCCGGGGAGCTGTTTTTT. Translation gives CASSQDAQREVPGELFF.

This chain links TRBV11-2 with TRBJ2-7, with D perhaps matching TRBD1 (6 bases). Germline V CDR1 and CDR2: SGHAT, FQNNGV. The germline V and J ends were trimmed by 4 bases and 3 bases, with 13 bases remaining between them. This CDR3 contains 14 residues. The CDR3 bases are TGTGCCAGCAGCTCCGCCGGGACAAACTACGAGCAGTACTTC. This encodes CASSSAGTNYEQYF.

The chain joins TRBV25-1 to TRBJ2-5; 8 bases are a match to TRBD1. There are 15 residues in the CDR3. The J segment lost 1 base and the V segment lost 4 bases, leaving 5 bases of the junction unmatched. Germline-derived CDR1 and CDR2 are MGHDK and SYGVNS. As DNA, the CDR3 is TGTGCCAGCAGTGTAGGACAGGGCCTCCAAGAGACCCAGTACTTC. Protein: CASSVGQGLQETQYF.

The V and J genes are TRBV19 and TRBJ1-1; D unresolved. The V end was cut by 3 bases, the J end by 5 bases, with 13 bases between. CDR1 LNHDA and CDR2 SQIVND come from the germline V gene (reference sequence). CDR3 size: 14 residues. CDR3 in DNA: TGTGCCAGTAGTATCCCGGGAAGAGGGACTGAAGCTTTCTTT. Protein sequence: CASSIPGRGTEAFF. Full variable domain (outside the CDR3, taken from reference TRBV19 and TRBJ1-1): DGGITQSPKYLFRKEGQNVTLSCEQNLNHDAMYWYRQDPGQGLRLIYYSQIVNDFQKGDIAEGYSVSREKKESFPLTVTSAQKNPTAFYLCASSIPGRGTEAFFGQGTRLTVV.